The 24 T cell receptor beta chains below come from one sample, sequenced in a study of T cell changes during pregnancy in multiple sclerosis. Measured with immunoSEQ multiplex PCR; TCRdb has only the in-frame clones, and not every one. The sample has around 100,000 clones, roughly nine tenths seen once; the top ten hold 1.5% to 1.9%. Sample: peripheral blood, taken in the third trimester of pregnancy. Receptors originate from a female donor with multiple sclerosis, enrolled in a pregnancy study.

V gene TRBV27 combines with J gene TRBJ2-7; 14 positions agree with TRBD2. V dropped 5 bases and J dropped 4; count of bases not matched to a gene: 10. The germline gives CDR1 MNHEY, CDR2 SMNVEV (reference sequence). The CDR3 sequence is 17 residues long. The CDR3 sequence is CASSGTSGSGPTYEQYF. CDR3 nucleotides: TGTGCCAGCAGTGGGACTAGCGGGAGTGGTCCTACGTACGAGCAGTACTTC.

The genes are TRBV19 and TRBJ2-7, with 11 bases aligning to TRBD2. Germline CDR1 is LNHDA and CDR2 is SQIVND (reference sequence). This CDR3 has 16 residues. V lost 5 bases and J lost 1; bases outside the gene matches: 7. The CDR3: CASSPRTSGRSYEQYF. As DNA, the CDR3 is TGTGCCAGTAGTCCACGGACTAGCGGGCGATCCTACGAGCAGTACTTC. Full variable domain (outside the CDR3, taken from reference TRBV19 and TRBJ2-7): DGGITQSPKYLFRKEGQNVTLSCEQNLNHDAMYWYRQDPGQGLRLIYYSQIVNDFQKGDIAEGYSVSREKKESFPLTVTSAQKNPTAFYLCASSPRTSGRSYEQYFGPGTRLTVT.

The rearrangement uses TRBV29-1 and TRBJ2-1; 7 bases are a match to TRBD1. Germline CDR1 reads SQVTM; CDR2 reads ANQGSEA. V was pared by 8 bases and J by 2 bases, with 6 bases of the junction left unmatched. This CDR3 comprises 13 residues. The CDR3 reads CSQRTGTYNEQFF. Written as DNA, the CDR3 is TGCAGCCAGCGGACAGGTACCTACAATGAGCAGTTCTTC.

The chain combines TRBV27 with TRBJ2-7; 8 bases agree with TRBD2. J lost 7 bases, V lost 6 bases, and 17 bases had no gene match. Per the germline V gene, CDR1 is MNHEY and CDR2 is SMNVEV (reference sequence). The CDR3 length is 16 residues. The DNA for the CDR3 is TGTGCCAGCAGCCCCACCGGGACTAGTCGTTCGGGAGAGCAGTACTTC. This translates into CASSPTGTSRSGEQYF.

The V and J genes are TRBV5-1 and TRBJ1-4; 7 bases align to TRBD1. Trimming cost V 4 bases and J 8 bases; bases outside gene matches: 11. Germline values: CDR1 SGHRS, CDR2 YFSETQ. There are 15 residues in the CDR3. In nucleotides, the CDR3 is TGCGCCAGCAGCGTGACAGGGCGTCGGATAGAAAAACTGTTTTTT. Protein product: CASSVTGRRIEKLFF.

This chain connects TRBV5-7 to TRBJ2-1; TRBD1 matches 9 bases. TRBV5-7 is known as an ORF, though its function is uncertain. This CDR3 is built from 13 residues. V lost 7 bases and J lost 4; bases outside the gene matches: 3. The CDR3 DNA follows: TGTGCCAGCGGGGACAGGGTATACAATGAGCAGTTCTTC. It yields the protein CASGDRVYNEQFF.

The chain recombines TRBV10-2 with TRBJ1-5; TRBD1 might be the D (6 bases). With 6 bases removed from V and 4 bases from J, the gap between germline ends came to 7 bases. The germline V gene has CDR1 WSHSY and CDR2 SAAADI. The CDR3 sequence is 12 residues long. The CDR3 reads CASRQGNQPQHF. CDR3 DNA: TGCGCCAGCAGACAGGGTAATCAGCCCCAGCATTTT.

The chain combines TRBV10-3 with TRBJ1-4; 8 bases are shared with TRBD1. V dropped 3 bases and J dropped 3; count of bases not matched to a gene: 0. The CDR3 extends over 14 amino acids. Germline V gene sequence: CDR1 ENHRY, CDR2 SYGVKD. The CDR3 sequence: CAISEQGANEKLFF. CDR3 sequence (DNA): TGTGCCATCAGTGAACAGGGGGCTAATGAAAAACTGTTTTTT.

This clone was observed a single time. The rearrangement links TRBV28 to TRBJ2-1; 12 nucleotides match TRBD2. This CDR3 comprises 13 residues. Germline CDR1 and CDR2: MDHEN and SYDVKM. Trimming cost V 11 bases and J 7 bases; bases outside gene matches: 6. The CDR3 DNA reads as TGTGCCGCAGAAACTAGCGGGAGGAATGAGCAGTTCTTC. The encoded protein is CAAETSGRNEQFF.

J is TRBJ1-1 and V is TRBV18, with TRBD1 matching over 7 bases. CDR3 size: 15 residues. The trim removed 6 bases at V and 0 bases at J, leaving 7 bases unmatched. Germline CDR1 is KGHSH and CDR2 is LQKENI. Here the CDR3 reads CASSRGGTVNTEAFF. CDR3 nucleotide sequence: TGTGCCAGCTCGCGCGGAGGGACAGTGAACACTGAAGCTTTCTTT. Supplemented by reference TRBV18 and TRBJ1-1, the full variable domain reads NAGVMQNPRHLVRRRGQEARLRCSPMKGHSHVYWYRQLPEEGLKFMVYLQKENIIDESGMPKERFSAEFPKEGPSILRIQQVVRGDSAAYFCASSRGGTVNTEAFFGQGTRLTVV.

CDR3 amino acids: CASSRTEGQDGYTF. The CDR3 coding sequence is TGTGCCAGCAGCCGTACGGAGGGGCAGGATGGCTACACCTTC. V and J are TRBV11-2 and TRBJ1-2, with TRBD1 as a possible D gene (5 bases). V lost 5 bases and J 6 bases, leaving 16 bases between the germline ends. Germline V lookup: CDR1 SGHAT, CDR2 FQNNGV. The CDR3 loop spans 14 amino acids.

The chain couples TRBV2 to TRBJ1-4; D might be TRBD1 (5 bases). Germline V gene data show CDR1 as SNHLY and CDR2 as FYNNEI. Trimming shortened V by 2 bases and J by 8 bases, and 12 bases separated the two germline ends. The CDR3 runs 14 residues. CDR3 residues: CASSEWSGKEKLFF. In nucleotides, the CDR3 is TGTGCCAGCAGTGAATGGTCAGGGAAGGAAAAACTGTTTTTT.

The J gene is TRBJ2-7, the V gene TRBV2; 8 bases line up with TRBD2. With 5 bases clipped from V and 2 bases from J, the junction kept 8 bases outside the gene matches. The CDR3 loop spans 15 amino acids. Germline V lookup: CDR1 SNHLY, CDR2 FYNNEI. In DNA, the CDR3 is TGTGCCAGCAGTAGAAACAGCGGGAGCCCCTACGAGCAGTACTTC. This sequence encodes CASSRNSGSPYEQYF. Drawing the rest from reference TRBV2 and TRBJ2-7, the complete variable domain is EPEVTQTPSHQVTQMGQEVILRCVPISNHLYFYWYRQILGQKVEFLVSFYNNEISEKSEIFDDQFSVERPDGSNFTLKIRSTKLEDSAMYFCASSRNSGSPYEQYFGPGTRLTVT.

This clone was detected only once. The CDR3: CAWNPGLPNQPQHF. CDR3 nucleotide sequence: TGTGCCTGGAACCCGGGACTTCCAAATCAGCCCCAGCATTTT. The genes are TRBV30 and TRBJ1-5, with D possibly matching TRBD1 (5 bases). This CDR3 is built from 14 residues. V lost 4 bases and J lost 4, with 14 bases in between. Germline CDR1 and CDR2: GTSNPN and SVGIG (reference sequence).

This rearrangement joins TRBV29-1 to TRBJ1-2; possible D gene TRBD1, 6 bases. V lost 5 bases to trimming and J lost 2 bases, with 12 bases between them. This CDR3 spans 13 amino acids. CDR1 and CDR2 (germline): SQVTM, ANQGSEA. CDR3 residues: CSVSGGPNYGYTF. CDR3 in DNA: TGCAGCGTTTCCGGGGGGCCCAACTATGGCTACACCTTC.

As DNA, the CDR3 is TGTGCCAGCAGCGCGAGGTGGAGGAACACTGAAGCTTTCTTT. Translated: CASSARWRNTEAFF. The chain links TRBV14 to TRBJ1-1; D ambiguous. This CDR3 is 14 amino acids long. Germline V gives CDR1 SGHDN, CDR2 FVKESK. Between the trimmed V and J ends, which lost 5 bases and 1 base, there was a span of 11 bases.

The chain employs TRBV27 and TRBJ1-2, with 7 bases identical to TRBD1. Per germline, CDR1 MNHEY and CDR2 SMNVEV (reference sequence). This CDR3 has 14 residues. After removal of 2 bases from V and 6 bases from J, the junction contained 6 bases not matched to a gene. The DNA of the CDR3 is TGTGCCAGCAGTTTAAGCCCACAGGGGAATGGCTACACCTTC. Protein sequence: CASSLSPQGNGYTF.

The chain is built from TRBV10-3 and TRBJ1-2, with D unresolved. Trimming removed 8 bases at V and 5 bases at J, with 18 bases between. Germline-derived CDR1 and CDR2 are ENHRY and SYGVKD. The CDR3 is 14 amino acids. The DNA for the CDR3 is TGTGCCATCCGCGCTGAGGAAACCCAATATGGCTACACCTTC. It translates to CAIRAEETQYGYTF.

This chain uses TRBV19 with TRBJ1-2; a weak D match, TRBD1 (6 bases). V lost 3 bases and J 2 bases, leaving 10 bases between the germline ends. This CDR3 is 14 amino acids long. Per germline, CDR1 LNHDA and CDR2 SQIVND (reference sequence). The CDR3 here is CASSIRGRNYGYTF. As DNA, the CDR3 is TGTGCCAGTAGTATCAGGGGTCGGAACTATGGCTACACCTTC.

V is TRBV7-8 and J is TRBJ2-6; the D is unclear. There are 18 residues in the CDR3. Germline V gene lookup returns CDR1 SGHVS and CDR2 FQNEAQ. The ends were cut back, 1 base at V and 0 bases at J, with 13 bases in the middle. CDR3 coding DNA: TGTGCCAGCAGCTTAGGACACCCCGTAAGCTCTGGGGCCAACGTCCTGACTTTC. This encodes CASSLGHPVSSGANVLTF.

V is TRBV28 and J is TRBJ2-1; weak D call: TRBD2 (6 bases). CDR3 size: 15 residues. Trimming removed 7 bases at V and 6 bases at J, with 19 bases between. Germline loops: CDR1 MDHEN, CDR2 SYDVKM. The CDR3 DNA sequence: TGTGCCAGCAAATTGGGGGGATCTATAGGCAATGAGCAGTTCTTC. Residues: CASKLGGSIGNEQFF. The full variable domain, its missing parts supplied by reference TRBV28 and TRBJ2-1, is DVKVTQSSRYLVKRTGEKVFLECVQDMDHENMFWYRQDPGLGLRLIYFSYDVKMKEKGDIPEGYSVSREKKERFSLILESASTNQTSMYLCASKLGGSIGNEQFFGPGTRLTVL.

The chain has TRBV29-1 and TRBJ2-7, with D hard to call. The V gene's germline CDR1 is SQVTM and CDR2 ANQGSEA. The CDR3 is 11 residues long. The V end lost 5 bases, the J end lost 1 base, and 6 bases lay between the germline ends. The CDR3 is CSVSVSYEQYF. CDR3 bases: TGCAGCGTTTCTGTTTCCTACGAGCAGTACTTC.

J is TRBJ2-7 and V is TRBV7-9; 7 bases align to TRBD2. V lost 4 bases to trimming and J lost 1 base; unmatched junction nucleotides: 13. CDR3 length: 17 amino acids. The germline V gene encodes CDR1 SEHNR and CDR2 FQNEAQ (reference sequence). The CDR3 protein is CASSSTAGERWSYEQYF. In nucleotides, the CDR3 is TGTGCCAGCAGCTCGACGGCGGGGGAGAGGTGGTCCTACGAGCAGTACTTC.

This clone showed up just once. The genes are TRBV27 and TRBJ2-3; 9 bases fit TRBD1. J lost 3 bases, V lost 8 bases, and 9 bases had no gene match. The CDR3 covers 15 residues. Germline loops: CDR1 MNHEY, CDR2 SMNVEV (reference sequence). In DNA form, the CDR3 reads TGTGCCAGCTGGACAGGGGATTTTAGGACAGATACGCAGTATTTT. This translates into CASWTGDFRTDTQYF.